This T cell receptor beta chain is drawn from a study of identical twins. Overall study results and limits: In monozygotic twins, models underestimated the sharing of out-of-frame TCR alpha. For zero-insertion analyses, partial confounding could come from invariant MAIT and iNKT cells.

CDR3 length: 14 amino acids. The V gene end was trimmed by 3 bases and the J gene end by 4 bases; junction bases not matched to a gene: 3. TCRdb redid the calling of the 5' RACE reads with MiXCR, one entry per CDR3 protein. The table records roughly 1,500,000 distinct CDR3 sequences, roughly a third of them present only once. Details on this clonotype: Its antigen is currently unknown.

The sequencing input was cord blood. The rearrangement joins TRBV12-3 or TRBV12-4 to TRBJ2-3, with TRBD2 identical over 8 bases. The clonotype comes from a newborn girl in good health. CDR3 DNA: TGTGCCAGCAGTTTCCGGGAGGGGTCAGATACGCAGTATTTT. Its translation: CASSFREGSDTQYF.